This T cell receptor beta chain was found in a study of OX40 agonist ivuxolimab in advanced cancers. Regarding the study in general: Ivuxolimab, which targeted the costimulatory receptor OX40 (CD134), was an agonistic, fully human IgG2 monoclonal antibody. Intravenous ivuxolimab was administered to patients every 2 weeks at six dose levels: 0.01, 0.1, 0.3, 1.5, 3 and 10 mg/kg. Partial responses occurred in three dose-escalation patients, of whom one had hepatocellular carcinoma and two had cutaneous melanoma. The purpose of peripheral TCRbeta sequencing was to test whether ivuxolimab changed TCR sequence diversity and led to clonal T-cell expansion. Of the roughly 50 dose-escalation patients, hepatocellular carcinoma was present in approximately 20, melanoma in approximately 15, renal cell carcinoma in 9 and head and neck cancer in 9. The paper describes the monotherapy dose-escalation part (N ≈ 49 patients) of the phase I trial of ivuxolimab. The dose-escalation cohort was approximately 83% male with a mean age of about 54 years, ranging from roughly 23 to 85. Patients were allowed to have had prior anti-PD-1, anti-PD-L1 or anti-CTLA-4 therapy, and around 43% of the dose-escalation patients had been treated with checkpoint inhibitors. The research as a whole found: Clonal expansion of both CD4+ and CD8+ blood T cells was observed from baseline to week 6 at doses 0.1 to 3.0 mg/kg. Low levels of normalized T-cell clonal expansion were also seen in some patients who did not respond. Antigen specificity was not determined for the clonally expanded peripheral T cells. After ivuxolimab, more expanded clones were found on average in CD8+ T cells than in CD4+ T cells. In the 0.1-3.0 mg/kg groups, partial responders had among the lowest normalized peripheral clonal expansion, particularly in CD8+ T cells.

Genomic DNA was extracted from sorted cells for sequencing of the TCRbeta CDR3 region. The immunoSEQ Assay was used for sequencing of TCRbeta CDR3 regions. TCRdb took over this immuneACCESS table, retaining in-frame rearrangements with V and J assigned. Such tables are incomplete; in checked studies, under half of the missing clones stem from an unresolved V gene, and the remainder is unexplained. For this sample the table gives tens of thousands of clones, of which roughly 84% were detected only once. 4.6% of the sample is taken by the ten largest. The trial excluded patients who had a history of autoimmune disease or who were on systemic immunosuppression. Peripheral blood for TCR sequencing was collected from all dose cohorts at baseline, on cycle 4 day 1, and on cycle 7 day 1. Samples came from an open-label, multicenter, first-in-human phase I dose-escalation trial of ivuxolimab. Adults with locally advanced or metastatic melanoma, renal cell carcinoma, hepatocellular carcinoma or head and neck squamous cell carcinoma were enrolled in the trial. Before TCR sequencing, CD4+ T cells and CD8+ T cells from peripheral blood were sorted into separate populations.

Regarding this clone: Its antigen target is currently unknown. No base qualities exist here, and no much larger clone lies one base off it.

The source was CD4+ or CD8+ T cells sorted from blood, collected in a trial of the OX40 agonist ivuxolimab. The clonotype was recovered from an adult with an advanced solid tumor such as melanoma, head and neck, liver or kidney cancer.

The sequenced DNA: TGTGCCAGCAGTTTACAGGGGGGAACCCTTAGCTCCTACAATGAGCAGTTCTTC. Its coded protein is CASSLQGGTLSSYNEQFF. The chain links TRBV27 with TRBJ2-1; a weak D assignment points to TRBD1 (7 bases agree). Taken from cysteine to phenylalanine, the CDR3 has 18 residues. Only the CDR3 DNA stays, 54 bases, in frame from base 1. V and J are truncated by 2 bases and 0 bases respectively, leaving an intervening sequence of 17 bases. Looking up the germline V gene (reference sequence) yields CDR1 MNHEY and CDR2 SMNVEV.